This entry is about one T cell receptor beta chain. This sample is part of a study of CD8+ T cells in alopecia areata. The treatment here: oral pan-JAK inhibitor, 5-10 mg twice daily. CDR3 length: 14 residues. Germline CDR1 reads MNHEY; CDR2 reads SMNVEV (reference sequence). With 5 bases clipped from V and 6 bases from J, the junction kept 5 bases outside the gene matches. Extracted RNA was reverse transcribed into cDNA, the sequencing template. Sequenced by immunoSEQ multiplex PCR; TCRdb stores in-frame clones only, minus some. The sample lists some 180,000 clones, around 51% occurring once. The TCR comes from a human donor with alopecia areata. The sample consisted of CD8+ T cells sorted from blood, taken between weeks 51 and 54, from a patient treated with tofacitinib. The chain links TRBV27 to TRBJ2-7; 12 nucleotides align to TRBD1. The CDR3: CASSAPGQGAEQYF. The CDR3 nucleotides read TGTGCCAGCAGTGCTCCGGGACAGGGGGCCGAGCAGTACTTC.